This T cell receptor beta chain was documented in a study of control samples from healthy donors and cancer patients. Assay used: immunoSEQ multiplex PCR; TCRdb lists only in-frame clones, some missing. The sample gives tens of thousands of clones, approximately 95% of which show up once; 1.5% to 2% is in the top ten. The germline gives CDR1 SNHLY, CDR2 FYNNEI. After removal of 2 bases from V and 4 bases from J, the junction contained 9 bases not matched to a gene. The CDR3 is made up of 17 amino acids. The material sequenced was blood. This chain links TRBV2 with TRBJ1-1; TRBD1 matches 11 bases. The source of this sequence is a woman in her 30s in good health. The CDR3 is CASSERGQGVGSTEAFF. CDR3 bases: TGTGCCAGCAGTGAAAGGGGACAGGGGGTCGGTAGCACTGAAGCTTTCTTT. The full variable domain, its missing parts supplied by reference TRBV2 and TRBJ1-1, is EPEVTQTPSHQVTQMGQEVILRCVPISNHLYFYWYRQILGQKVEFLVSFYNNEISEKSEIFDDQFSVERPDGSNFTLKIRSTKLEDSAMYFCASSERGQGVGSTEAFFGQGTRLTVV.